This T cell receptor beta chain derives from a study of blood T cell repertoires in COVID-19 (dated by TCRdb to about 2020). Background on the whole study: Samples from collaborators originated in the United States, Italy and Spain and spanned both the acute and convalescent phases of COVID-19. The material from the prospective study consisted of cDNA or gDNA derived from T cells, B-cell-depleted T cells, or PBMCs. Subjects who had been exposed to COVID-19, were actively infected with it, or had recovered from it provided the deeply sampled blood TCRbeta repertoires that made up the dataset. The repertoires were released in a freely available public database meant as a resource for research on the immune response to SARS-CoV-2. Samples were obtained from the ongoing ImmuneRACE study (first 160 participants) and from over 1,000 subjects provided by 6 global collaborators. Sample metadata almost always included a de-identified subject ID, COVID-19 status, age in years and sex. Where available, HLA class I and class II types were obtained from metadata supplied by the sample provider rather than from assay-based typing.

TCRbeta CDR3 regions were amplified from genomic DNA by means of the immunoSEQ Assay, a bias-controlled multiplex PCR. As for the authors' bioinformatics: The number of nucleated cells in each sample was estimated from the amplification of reference gene primers within the assay. To quantify the absolute abundance of each unique TCRbeta CDR3 rearrangement, sequence reads were collapsed and filtered. For each sample, productive Simpson clonality was calculated by taking the square root of Simpson's diversity index across productive rearrangements. TCRdb stores this immuneACCESS table with in-frame sequences only. Part of the clones is absent; in the studies checked, under half of the shortfall reflects unresolved V genes, and no reason is known for the rest. V and J calls and clone size are given by that table; D and trimming were obtained from the DNA. The sample includes about 99,000 clones, with roughly nine tenths observed a single time. Of the sample, 6.2% falls within the top ten clones.

Results and caveats for the whole study, not just this receptor: The amount of clinical and demographic metadata varied by source and participant and was provided uncurated.

As concerns this clone: It lacks a known antigen. No per-base quality is available; no much larger clone lies one base away.

The collaborating institutions used their own protocols to collect whole blood in K2EDTA tubes. For TCRbeta analysis, collaborators shipped samples in one of three forms: frozen whole blood, isolated PBMCs, or DNA extracted from either of those sample types. Material for sequencing was peripheral blood. The receptor's source is a human donor in a cohort sampled during active COVID-19.

The CDR3 sequence is CASAGGTGLYNEQFF. The sequenced DNA is TGTGCCAGCGCAGGGGGGACAGGGCTCTACAATGAGCAGTTCTTC. The chain uses TRBV28 and TRBJ2-1; 9 of the junction bases match TRBD1. V loses 8 bases at its end and J loses 3 bases; junction bases beyond the gene matches: 8. Spanning cysteine to phenylalanine, the CDR3 consists of 15 amino acids. The DNA shown is the 45-base CDR3, in frame from base 1. CDR1 MDHEN and CDR2 SYDVKM were looked up in the germline V gene. Where the CDR3 stops, the reference TRBV28 and TRBJ2-1 genes take over; the full variable domain is DVKVTQSSRYLVKRTGEKVFLECVQDMDHENMFWYRQDPGLGLRLIYFSYDVKMKEKGDIPEGYSVSREKKERFSLILESASTNQTSMYLCASAGGTGLYNEQFFGPGTRLTVL.